This T cell receptor (beta chain) originates from a study of T cells in Graves' hyperthyroidism and ophthalmopathy. At least ten counts were recorded for this clonotype. The J segment lost 5 bases and the V segment lost 7 bases, leaving 14 bases of the junction unmatched. Germline lookup yields CDR1 SGHTA and CDR2 FQGTGA. The CDR3 runs 16 residues. The CDR3 regions of TCR beta were amplified from RNA transcripts. Primed by the HTBI set, a first-round RT-PCR was run on the TCR CDR3. Each CDR3 protein gets one entry after TCRdb re-called the multiplex PCR reads with MiXCR. The table includes approximately 600,000 distinct CDR3 sequences, about 15% detected once.

Material for sequencing was blood. The sequence was collected from a woman between 35 and 50 years old with Graves' ophthalmopathy. V is TRBV7-3 and J is TRBJ2-5, with 9 bases identical to TRBD2. Written as DNA, the CDR3 is TGTGCCAGCAAGACCCTTGGGCTAGCGGGACAGGAGACCCAGTACTTC. The encoded protein is CASKTLGLAGQETQYF.